A selection of T cell receptor beta chains follows, all from one sample in a study of T cells in Graves' hyperthyroidism and ophthalmopathy. From the multiplex PCR reads, TCRdb called clonotypes with MiXCR, one entry per CDR3 protein. There are over 550,000 distinct CDR3 sequences in the sample; over 15% occur only once, and around a sixth lies in the top ten. Source material: blood. The receptors were gathered from a young woman with Graves' hyperthyroidism. Both conserved end residues are part of each CDR3. A D gene is named only where the DNA matches it firmly. Size values are once, few and many counts, or a class for expanded clones, and some rows have none.

J,V,size,D,DNA,CDR3
TRBJ2-3,TRBV28,NA,NA,TGTGCCAGCAGTTGGGCAGGAGGACACACAGATACGCAGTATTTT,CASSWAGGHTDTQYF
TRBJ2-5,TRBV12-3/TRBV12-4,NA,NA,TGTGCCAGCAGTAGAACTAGCTACCACAATGAAGGCCCAAAAGAGACCCAGTACTTC,CASSRTSYHNEGPKETQYF
TRBJ1-4,TRBV4-3,NA,NA,TGCGCCAGCAGCCAAGGGCTGGACTCGATTCGGGAAAAACTGTTTTTT,CASSQGLDSIREKLFF
TRBJ2-5,TRBV12-5,NA,NA,TGTGCTAGTGGTTGGGGGGTGCGGAGGCAAGAGACCCAGTACTTC,CASGWGVRRQETQYF
TRBJ2-1,TRBV11-2,many,TRBD2,TGTGCCAGCAGCCCGCGACTAGCGGGAGAGAACAATCAGCAGTTCTTC,CASSPRLAGENNQQFF
TRBJ2-7,TRBV5-1,many,NA,TGCGCCAGCAGCTTTTACAGGGACGCAACCTACGAGCAGTACTTC,CASSFYRDATYEQYF
TRBJ2-7,TRBV6-2/TRBV6-3,few,NA,TGTGCCAGCAGTTACCCGGACGGAAGGGAGGCCTACGAGCAGTACTTC,CASSYPDGREAYEQYF
TRBJ1-5,TRBV7-8,NA,TRBD1,TGTGCCAGCAGCTTCGGACAGGGATCGAGTCAGCCCCAGCATTTT,CASSFGQGSSQPQHF
TRBJ2-7,TRBV6-1,few,NA,TGTGCCAGCAGGCCGGGACAAGTTTCCTACGAGCAGTACTTC,CASRPGQVSYEQYF
TRBJ2-1,TRBV24-1,NA,NA,TGTGCCACCAGTGATTTGGACAATGAGCAGTTCTTC,CATSDLDNEQFF
TRBJ2-3,TRBV11-3,many,TRBD2,TGTGCCAGCAGCCCCAGCCCTTGGACTAGCGGGGGAATTGCAGATACGCAGTATTTT,CASSPSPWTSGGIADTQYF
TRBJ1-6,TRBV12-3/TRBV12-4,NA,NA,TGTGCCAGCAGTTTAACAGGGACGAATTCACCCCTCCACTTT,CASSLTGTNSPLHF
TRBJ2-5,TRBV20-1,many,NA,TGCAGTGCTAGAGATCCCAGGGGGGTCACCCAGTACTTC,CSARDPRGVTQYF